The entry that follows covers one T cell receptor (beta chain) sequence. One entry per CDR3 protein, called by TCRdb with MiXCR from the RT-PCR reads. Of roughly 940,000 distinct CDR3 sequences listed, approximately 19% are singletons. This CDR3 contains 12 residues. In germline, CDR1 is SQVTM, CDR2 ANQGSEA. Trimming shortened V by 4 bases and J by 4 bases, and 8 bases separated the two germline ends. This record belongs to a study of patients and donors after allogeneic stem cell transplantation. The sample was blood, either unsorted or a sorted T cell fraction (not recorded which). The genes are TRBV29-1 and TRBJ1-3; no firm D call. This receptor was taken from a human donor who was either an allogeneic HSCT recipient or a stem cell or donor lymphocyte infusion donor (not recorded which). It is not recorded whose cells these are; they may come from a transplant donor. CDR3 sequence reads: CSVGAEGNTIYF. In DNA, the CDR3 is TGCAGCGTTGGGGCAGAGGGAAACACCATATATTTT. Full variable domain (missing parts from reference TRBV29-1 and TRBJ1-3): SAVISQKPSRDICQRGTSLTIQCQVDSQVTMMFWYRQQPGQSLTLIATANQGSEATYESGFVIDKFPISRPNLTFSTLTVSNMSPEDSSIYLCSVGAEGNTIYFGEGSWLTVV.